This TCR beta chain was captured by sequencing in a study of identical twins listed by TCRdb under 2016. Regarding the study in general: To test whether fetal clonotypes persist, the study used deep sequencing on TCR alpha and beta repertoires from monozygotic twins, unrelated adults of various ages, and cord blood. Replicate twin experiments were performed at different times using different library preparation protocols to rule out contamination. The investigation overall reported the following: In beta out-of-frame sequences, excess twin sharing was weaker, because having fewer shared sequences lowered the signal-to-noise ratio. Abundant cord blood beta clonotypes carried fewer insertions; young adult naive repertoires showed a weaker similar trend, while memory repertoires showed none. Because the same donors could not be followed over many years, the conclusions relied on cross-sectional statistical analysis. Invariant T cells such as MAIT and iNKT could partly confound zero-insertion analyses, although diverse VJ usage argued against such confounding for most clonotypes. Compared with coincidental sharing between unrelated individuals, out-of-frame TCR alpha sequences shared between twins showed an excess of sequences with low generation probability. In monozygotic twins, recombination models systematically underestimated out-of-frame TCR alpha sharing, but the models matched the sharing seen between unrelated individuals.

Library creation used 5' RACE. The run used an Illumina HiSeq 2000. A universal primer binding site was introduced by template switching, and a unique molecular identifier was present in the final cDNA, enabling accurate counting of TCR cDNA molecules. Specific primers in the conserved constant-segment region were used to synthesize first-strand cDNA for TCR alpha and beta chains. To control for contamination, each cDNA library was double barcoded with a SMART-Mk sample barcode plus Illumina barcodes. Two successive PCR steps introduced TruSeq adapter sequences along with Illumina sample barcodes. TCR alpha and beta cDNA libraries were sequenced on the Illumina HiSeq platform with custom primers. The study's own analysis went as follows. MiGEC processed the raw reads to extract unique molecular identifiers, while MiXCR was used to determine the CDR3 positions. Recombination models were inferred per individual with the repgenHMM and IGoR tools using an EM algorithm. Shared clonotypes were analyzed with the tcR package in R, and sharing was normalized by the product of cloneset sizes. Out-of-frame nonproductive sequences were analyzed to study raw recombination free of thymic and clonal selection effects. Through fastp at Q25 and MiXCR, TCRdb rebuilt clones from the public reads, retaining in-frame beta chains. Records with the same CDR3 protein are collapsed into one entry carrying the most frequent genes and DNA. None of the V and J calls come from the authors' own analysis; TCRdb made them. The sample contains 260,000 or so distinct CDR3 sequences, around 7.6% of them found a single time. Of the sample, over 5% is held by the ten largest clones.

All donors were healthy Caucasians. The twin cohort consisted of three pairs of female monozygotic twins, all aged roughly 18 to 30 years. Positive isolation kits from Invitrogen were used to isolate CD4+ and CD8+ T cell populations. This clonotype showed up many times. It lacks a known antigen. No much larger clonotype is one base removed from it; base qualities were not supplied. Per the germline V gene, SGHRS is the CDR1 and YFSETQ is the CDR2. Measured from the cysteine to the phenylalanine, the CDR3 is 17 residues long. Only the CDR3 DNA stays, 51 bases, in frame from base 1. A distance of 17 bases separates the germline ends of V and J, which lose 0 bases and 7 bases respectively. These same data were also listed under a study on yellow fever vaccine responses in identical twins. That second report states: According to the authors, the vaccine-induced T cell response in identical twins seemed to be partly convergent and partly specific to each individual. In identical twins, the study followed T cell clones that responded to the vaccine with precision.

The TCR comes from a young woman in good health. The sample comprised CD8+ T cells sorted from blood. This chain is built from TRBV5-1 and TRBJ1-6, with no confident D gene call. This receptor carries the CDR3 CASSLEGARPKNSPLHF. In nucleotides, the sequence is TGCGCCAGCAGCTTGGAGGGTGCTCGGCCGAAGAATTCACCCCTCCACTTT.